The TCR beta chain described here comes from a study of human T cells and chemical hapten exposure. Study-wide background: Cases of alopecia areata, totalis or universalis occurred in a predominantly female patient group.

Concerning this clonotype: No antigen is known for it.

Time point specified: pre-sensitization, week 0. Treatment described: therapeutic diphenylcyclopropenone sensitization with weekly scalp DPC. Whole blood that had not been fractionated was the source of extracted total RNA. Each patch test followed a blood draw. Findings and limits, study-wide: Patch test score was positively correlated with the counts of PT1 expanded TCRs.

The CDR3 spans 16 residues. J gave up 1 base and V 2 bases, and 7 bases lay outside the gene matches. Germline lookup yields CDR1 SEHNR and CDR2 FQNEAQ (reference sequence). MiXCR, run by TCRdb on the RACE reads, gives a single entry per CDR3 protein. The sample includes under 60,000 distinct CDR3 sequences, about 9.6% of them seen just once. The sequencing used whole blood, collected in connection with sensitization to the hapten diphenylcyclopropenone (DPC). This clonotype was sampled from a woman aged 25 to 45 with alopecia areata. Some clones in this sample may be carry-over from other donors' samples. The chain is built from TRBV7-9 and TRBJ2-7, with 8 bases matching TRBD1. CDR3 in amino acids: CASSLSTGQASYEQYF. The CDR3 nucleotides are TGTGCCAGCAGCTTATCGACGGGACAGGCGTCCTACGAGCAGTACTTC.